The source of this TCR beta chain is a study of post-analysis software for immune sequencing data. About the research overall: The study covered relapsing-remitting, secondary progressive and progressive-relapsing courses of multiple sclerosis.

This clonotype was found a few times. Its antigen is unidentified. Unique molecular identifiers tagged the TCR beta cDNA libraries. Once 1 to 10 million T cells were used, about 490,000 cDNA molecules resulted. Using its own MiXCR run on the PCR reads, TCRdb lists one record per CDR3 protein. The sample holds 350,000 to 500,000 distinct CDR3 sequences, about 39% seen once. Study outcomes and limitations: Relative to controls, patients with multiple sclerosis showed significantly lower normalized Chao1 diversity. Controls showed lower frequencies than patients for five TRBV segments, and TRBV5-6, TRBV5-1 and TRBV20-1 were among these. Samples sharing a preparation batch grouped tightly together when assessed by F measure.

The CDR3 covers 15 residues. From germline, CDR1 is SEHNR and CDR2 FQNEAQ (reference sequence). Deletions cut 5 bases from V and 2 bases from J, with 14 bases between. The receptor's source is a girl aged 2 to 10 with multiple sclerosis. What was sequenced was blood. This chain links TRBV7-9 with TRBJ2-3; possibly TRBD1 for D (6 bases). The CDR3, as DNA: TGTGCCAGCAGCATCCCCCCAGGGGTCACAGATACGCAGTATTTT. Protein: CASSIPPGVTDTQYF.